This T cell receptor (beta chain) came from a study of cytomegalovirus exposure and HLA in healthy donors. A few counts support this clone. What it recognizes is unknown. The CDR3 runs to 16 residues. Primers: 60 Vbeta forward and 13 Jbeta reverse. Original processing notes: A later analysis tallied some 84 million unique TCR beta chains, some 10 million of them shared. Sequencing was performed with immunoSEQ multiplex PCR; in TCRdb, only in-frame clones are kept and a portion is missing. The D gene and trimming were derived from the DNA, and the V and J assignments and clone size from that table. Among roughly 120,000 clones listed, 80% to 90% were seen once. Study findings and constraints: Presence/absence analyses supposed approximately even sequencing depth among donors.

J is TRBJ1-5 and V is TRBV1; TRBD1, the table's D call, was not compared with the DNA. TRBV1 constitutes a pseudogene. This receptor was identified in a woman in her 30s in good health and CMV-seronegative. The sample taken for sequencing was PBMCs. CDR3 amino acids: CTSSQEGQYSNQPQHF. The CDR3 region has the DNA TGCACCAGCAGCCAAGAGGGACAGTATAGCAATCAGCCCCAGCATTTT.